Listed here is a single TCR beta chain. Sequenced by immunoSEQ multiplex PCR; TCRdb stores in-frame clones only, minus some. This sample carries roughly 280,000 clones, around nine tenths of them seen once, and the ten largest clones take approximately 10%. This sample is drawn from a study of blood T cell repertoires in COVID-19. This CDR3 contains 14 residues. CDR1 KGHDR and CDR2 SFDVKD come from the germline V gene. With V trimmed by 9 bases and J by 4 bases, 7 bases remained unmatched. The source material was peripheral blood. The J gene is TRBJ1-5, the V gene TRBV24-1; 8 nucleotides line up with TRBD1. The clonotype was recovered from a young woman with COVID-19, enrolled during active disease. The CDR3 nucleotides read TGTGCCACCGCTGACAGGGGCACTAATCAGCCCCAGCATTTT. It translates to CATADRGTNQPQHF.